Listed below are T cell receptor beta chains from one sample, sequenced in a study of STAT3 mutations in large granular lymphocyte leukemia. Measured with immunoSEQ multiplex PCR; TCRdb has only the in-frame clones, and not every one. The sample lists thousands of clones; more than 45% were seen once. The specimen sequenced was peripheral blood mononuclear cells. The receptors were sampled from a woman aged 70-85 years with T-cell large granular lymphocyte leukemia. Some clones in this sample may be carry-over from other donors' samples. The CDR3 runs from the conserved cysteine through the conserved F or W. The order of the fields is CDR3 length, clone size, D gene, J gene, V gene, CDR3 protein, CDR3 DNA. A D gene is named only where the DNA matches it firmly. Size is stated for part of the rows, as once, few or many counts, or as a class when the clone is expanded.

15	-	TRBD2	TRBJ2-1	TRBV7-9	CASSELAGPYNEQFF	TGTGCCAGCAGCGAGCTAGCGGGACCGTACAATGAGCAGTTCTTC
13	few	-	TRBJ1-2	TRBV5-4	CASSQDWAGGYTF	TGTGCCAGCAGCCAAGACTGGGCGGGTGGCTACACCTTC
16	-	-	TRBJ2-3	TRBV12-5	CATTVGPITLQSTQYF	TGTGCTACCACAGTAGGCCCGATAACTCTTCAGAGTACGCAGTATTTT
13	few	-	TRBJ2-7	TRBV18	CASSPGWGDEQYF	TGTGCCAGCTCACCAGGGTGGGGGGACGAGCAGTACTTC
16	-	-	TRBJ2-6	TRBV18	CASSQRGRSGANVLTF	TGTGCCAGCTCCCAGAGGGGCCGGTCTGGGGCCAACGTCCTGACTTTC
12	-	-	TRBJ2-1	TRBV30	CAWSAQMWEQFF	TGTGCCTGGAGTGCCCAGATGTGGGAGCAGTTCTTC
13	-	TRBD1	TRBJ1-3	TRBV18	CASSTGSGNTIYF	TGTGCCAGCTCGACAGGGTCTGGAAACACCATATATTTT
14	-	-	TRBJ1-4	TRBV5-1	CASSFGSTNEKLFF	TGCGCCAGCAGCTTCGGTTCAACTAATGAAAAACTGTTTTTT
16	few	TRBD2	TRBJ2-7	TRBV5-4	CASSPLAGGLQNEQYF	TGTGCCAGCAGCCCCCTAGCGGGAGGGCTTCAGAACGAGCAGTACTTC
16	once	TRBD1	TRBJ1-2	TRBV5-4	CASSPGTGATNYGYTF	TGTGCCAGCAGCCCCGGGACAGGGGCCACAAACTATGGCTACACCTTC
14	-	-	TRBJ1-4	TRBV30	CASRRAEVNEKLFF	TGTGCCTCCCGACGCGCCGAAGTTAATGAAAAACTGTTTTTT
16	-	-	TRBJ1-2	TRBV7-9	CASSLVTGPHSYGYTF	TGTGCCAGCAGCTTAGTCACAGGGCCTCATTCCTATGGCTACACCTTC
12	few	-	TRBJ1-3	TRBV29-1	CSAPGAGNTIYF	TGCAGCGCACCAGGGGCTGGAAACACCATATATTTT
17	-	TRBD2	TRBJ2-1	TRBV5-1	CASSLDKREGIYNEQFF	TGCGCCAGCAGCTTAGATAAGCGGGAGGGAATCTACAATGAGCAGTTCTTC
17	-	-	TRBJ2-7	TRBV1	CTSSQDLPGQGQHEQYF	TGCACCAGCAGCCAAGATCTCCCGGGACAGGGTCAACACGAGCAGTACTTC
15	-	-	TRBJ2-7	TRBV5-1	CASSRGGDDGYEQYF	TGCGCCAGCAGCCGAGGAGGTGACGACGGTTACGAGCAGTACTTC
14	-	TRBD1	TRBJ1-2	TRBV25-1	CASSGQGAFRGYTF	TGTGCCAGCAGTGGACAGGGGGCGTTTCGTGGCTACACCTTC
13	-	-	TRBJ2-7	TRBV30	CAWRRDGVYEQYF	TGTGCCTGGAGGCGGGACGGCGTCTACGAGCAGTACTTC
15	-	-	TRBJ2-2	TRBV6-5	CASSRRGTDSGELFF	TGTGCCAGCAGCCGACGGGGGACCGACTCCGGGGAGCTGTTTTTT
12	few	-	TRBJ2-7	TRBV2	CASSEIQYEQYF	TGTGCCAGCAGTGAAATCCAGTACGAGCAGTACTTC
14	-	-	TRBJ2-1	TRBV7-3	CASRAGVTGDEQFF	TGTGCCAGCAGGGCAGGGGTTACTGGTGATGAGCAGTTCTTC
15	-	-	TRBJ2-7	TRBV5-1	CASSLAEPTPYEQYF	TGCGCCAGCAGCTTGGCAGAACCTACTCCCTACGAGCAGTACTTC